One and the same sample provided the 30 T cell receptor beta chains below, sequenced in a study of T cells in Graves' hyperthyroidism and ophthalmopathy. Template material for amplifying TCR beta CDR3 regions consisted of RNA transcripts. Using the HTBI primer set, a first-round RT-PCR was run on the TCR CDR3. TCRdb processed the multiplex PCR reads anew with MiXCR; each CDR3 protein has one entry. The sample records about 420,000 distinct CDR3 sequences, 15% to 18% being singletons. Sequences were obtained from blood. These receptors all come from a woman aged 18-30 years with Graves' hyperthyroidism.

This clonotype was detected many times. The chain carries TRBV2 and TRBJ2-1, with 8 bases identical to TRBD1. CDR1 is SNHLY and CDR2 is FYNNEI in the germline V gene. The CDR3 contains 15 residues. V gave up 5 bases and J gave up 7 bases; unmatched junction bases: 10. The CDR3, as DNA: TGTGCCAGCAGTTCTTCCGGGACAGGCCTGAATGAGCAGTTCTTC. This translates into CASSSSGTGLNEQFF.

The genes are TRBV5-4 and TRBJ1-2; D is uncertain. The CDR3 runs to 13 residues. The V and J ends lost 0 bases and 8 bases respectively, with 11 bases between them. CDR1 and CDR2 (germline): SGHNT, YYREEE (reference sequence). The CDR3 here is CASSLASRMGYTF. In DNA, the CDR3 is TGTGCCAGCAGCTTGGCCTCCCGGATGGGCTACACCTTC. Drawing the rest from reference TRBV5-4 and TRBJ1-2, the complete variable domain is ETGVTQSPTHLIKTRGQQVTLRCSSQSGHNTVSWYQQALGQGPQFIFQYYREEENGRGNFPPRFSGLQFPNYSSELNVNALELDDSALYLCASSLASRMGYTFGSGTRLTVV.

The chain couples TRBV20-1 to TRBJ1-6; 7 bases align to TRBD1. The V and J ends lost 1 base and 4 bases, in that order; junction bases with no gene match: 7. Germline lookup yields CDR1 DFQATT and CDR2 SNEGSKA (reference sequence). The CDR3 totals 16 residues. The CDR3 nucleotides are TGCAGTGCTAGAGGGGGAGGGGGCCCATATAATTCACCCCTCCACTTT. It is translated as CSARGGGGPYNSPLHF.

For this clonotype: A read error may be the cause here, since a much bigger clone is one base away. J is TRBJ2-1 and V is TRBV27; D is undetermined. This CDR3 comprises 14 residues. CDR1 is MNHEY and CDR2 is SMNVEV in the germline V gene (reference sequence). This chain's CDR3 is CAGSFLGPLYEQFF. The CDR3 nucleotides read TGTGCCGGCAGTTTTTTAGGGCCTTTGTATGAGCAGTTCTTC.

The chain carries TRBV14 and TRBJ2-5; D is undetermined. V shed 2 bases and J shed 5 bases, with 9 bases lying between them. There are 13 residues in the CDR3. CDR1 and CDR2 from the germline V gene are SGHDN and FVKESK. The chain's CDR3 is CASSQRGWETQYF. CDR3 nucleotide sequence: TGTGCCAGCAGCCAAAGAGGTTGGGAGACCCAGTACTTC.

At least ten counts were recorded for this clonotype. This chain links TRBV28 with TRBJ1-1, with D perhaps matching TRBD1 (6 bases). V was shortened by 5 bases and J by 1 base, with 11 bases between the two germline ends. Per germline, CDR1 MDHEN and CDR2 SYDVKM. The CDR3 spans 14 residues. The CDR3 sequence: CASSQQGTNTEAFF. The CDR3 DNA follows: TGTGCCAGCAGTCAACAGGGAACGAACACTGAAGCTTTCTTT.

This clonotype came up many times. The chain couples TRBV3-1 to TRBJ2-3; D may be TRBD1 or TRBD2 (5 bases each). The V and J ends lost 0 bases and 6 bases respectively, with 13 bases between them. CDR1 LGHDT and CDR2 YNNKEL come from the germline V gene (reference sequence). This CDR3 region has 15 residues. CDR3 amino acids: CASSQELRWGDTQYF. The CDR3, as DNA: TGTGCCAGCAGCCAAGAATTGCGCTGGGGGGATACGCAGTATTTT.

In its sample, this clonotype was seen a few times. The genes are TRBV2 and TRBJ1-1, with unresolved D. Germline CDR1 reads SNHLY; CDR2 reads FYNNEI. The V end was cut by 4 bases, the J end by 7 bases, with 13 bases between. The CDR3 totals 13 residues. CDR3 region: CASSVEGMGEAFF. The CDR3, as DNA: TGTGCCAGCAGTGTGGAGGGCATGGGTGAAGCTTTCTTT.

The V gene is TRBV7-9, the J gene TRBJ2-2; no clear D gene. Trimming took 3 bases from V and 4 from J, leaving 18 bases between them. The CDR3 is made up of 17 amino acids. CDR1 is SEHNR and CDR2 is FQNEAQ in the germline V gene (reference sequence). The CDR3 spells CASSFFVLRGGTGELFF. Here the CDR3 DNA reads TGTGCCAGCAGCTTTTTTGTCCTTAGAGGTGGCACCGGGGAGCTGTTTTTT. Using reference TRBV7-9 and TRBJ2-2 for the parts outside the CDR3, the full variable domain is DTGVSQNPRHKITKRGQNVTFRCDPISEHNRLYWYRQTLGQGPEFLTYFQNEAQLEKSRLLSDRFSAERPKGSFSTLEIQRTEQGDSAMYLCASSFFVLRGGTGELFFGEGSRLTVL.

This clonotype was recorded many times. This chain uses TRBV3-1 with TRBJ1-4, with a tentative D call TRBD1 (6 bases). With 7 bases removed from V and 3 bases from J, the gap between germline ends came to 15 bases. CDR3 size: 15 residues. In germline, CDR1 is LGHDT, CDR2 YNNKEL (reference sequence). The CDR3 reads CASTKGGLANEKLFF. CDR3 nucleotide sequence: TGTGCCAGCACGAAAGGGGGTCTGGCTAATGAAAAACTGTTTTTT.

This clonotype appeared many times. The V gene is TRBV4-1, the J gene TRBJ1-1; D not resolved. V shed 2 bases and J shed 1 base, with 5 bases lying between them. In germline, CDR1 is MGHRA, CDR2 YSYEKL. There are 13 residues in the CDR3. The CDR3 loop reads CASSQRWNTEAFF. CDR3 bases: TGCGCCAGCAGCCAACGTTGGAACACTGAAGCTTTCTTT.

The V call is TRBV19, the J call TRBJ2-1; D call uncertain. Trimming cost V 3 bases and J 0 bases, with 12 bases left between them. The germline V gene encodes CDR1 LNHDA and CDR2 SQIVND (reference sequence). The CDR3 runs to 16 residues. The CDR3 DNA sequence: TGTGCCAGTAGTATTTCGATCCGAAGCTCCTACAATGAGCAGTTCTTC. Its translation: CASSISIRSSYNEQFF.

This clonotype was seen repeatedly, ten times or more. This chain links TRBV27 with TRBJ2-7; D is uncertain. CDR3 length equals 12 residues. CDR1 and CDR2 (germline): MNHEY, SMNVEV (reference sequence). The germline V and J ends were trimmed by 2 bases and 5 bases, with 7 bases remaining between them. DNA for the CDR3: TGTGCCAGCAGTTTAACACGTAACGAGCAGTACTTC. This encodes CASSLTRNEQYF.

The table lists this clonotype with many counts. The DNA of the CDR3 is TGTGCCAGCATCAGGGACCGCGGTGGAAACACCATATATTTT. It translates to CASIRDRGGNTIYF. The rearrangement uses TRBV28 and TRBJ1-3; weak D call: TRBD1 (5 bases). Germline V gives CDR1 MDHEN, CDR2 SYDVKM. The germline V and J ends were trimmed by 7 bases and 3 bases, with 13 bases remaining between them. The CDR3 spans 14 residues.

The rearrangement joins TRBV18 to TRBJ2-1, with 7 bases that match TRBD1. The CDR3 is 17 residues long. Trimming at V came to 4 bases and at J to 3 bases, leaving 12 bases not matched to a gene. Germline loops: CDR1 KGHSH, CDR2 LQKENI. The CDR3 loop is CASSLGEGARHYNEQFF. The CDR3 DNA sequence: TGTGCCAGCTCACTGGGCGAGGGGGCAAGACACTACAATGAGCAGTTCTTC. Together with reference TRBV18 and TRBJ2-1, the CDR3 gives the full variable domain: NAGVMQNPRHLVRRRGQEARLRCSPMKGHSHVYWYRQLPEEGLKFMVYLQKENIIDESGMPKERFSAEFPKEGPSILRIQQVVRGDSAAYFCASSLGEGARHYNEQFFGPGTRLTVL.

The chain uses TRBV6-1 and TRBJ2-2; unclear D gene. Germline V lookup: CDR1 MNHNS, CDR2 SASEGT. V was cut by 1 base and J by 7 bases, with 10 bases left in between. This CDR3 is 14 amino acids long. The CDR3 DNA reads TGTGCCAGCAGTGAAGGGGTCCGTGGCGGGGAGCTGTTTTTT. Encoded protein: CASSEGVRGGELFF.

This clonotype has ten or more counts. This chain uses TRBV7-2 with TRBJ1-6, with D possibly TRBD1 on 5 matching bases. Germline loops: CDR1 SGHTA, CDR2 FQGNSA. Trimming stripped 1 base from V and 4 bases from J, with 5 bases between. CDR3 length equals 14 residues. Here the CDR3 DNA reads TGTGCCAGCAGCTTAGGGACATATAATTCACCCCTCCACTTT. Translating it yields CASSLGTYNSPLHF.

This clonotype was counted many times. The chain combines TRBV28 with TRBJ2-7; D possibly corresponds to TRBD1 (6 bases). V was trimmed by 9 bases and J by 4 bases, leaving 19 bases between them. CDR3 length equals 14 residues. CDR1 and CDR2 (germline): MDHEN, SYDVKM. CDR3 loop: CASENQGRSYEQYF. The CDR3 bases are TGTGCCAGTGAGAACCAGGGGAGATCATACGAGCAGTACTTC.

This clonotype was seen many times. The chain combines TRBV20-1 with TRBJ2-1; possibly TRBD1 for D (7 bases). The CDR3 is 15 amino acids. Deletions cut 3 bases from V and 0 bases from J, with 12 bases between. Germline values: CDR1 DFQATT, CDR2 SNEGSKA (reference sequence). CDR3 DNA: TGCAGTGCTAGCTCAGGGGGGACCTCCTACAATGAGCAGTTCTTC. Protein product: CSASSGGTSYNEQFF.

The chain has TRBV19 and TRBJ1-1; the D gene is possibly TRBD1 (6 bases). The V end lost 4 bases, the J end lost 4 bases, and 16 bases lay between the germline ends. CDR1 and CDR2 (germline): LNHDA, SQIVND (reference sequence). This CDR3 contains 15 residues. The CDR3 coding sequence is TGTGCCAGTAGTACGGGGGCAGCCGGGGGCACTGAAGCTTTCTTT. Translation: CASSTGAAGGTEAFF.

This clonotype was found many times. The CDR3 sequence: CASTRIQGINEKLFF. CDR3 DNA: TGTGCCAGCACGCGAATTCAGGGTATTAATGAAAAACTGTTTTTT. The chain couples TRBV2 to TRBJ1-4; a weak D match, TRBD1 (5 bases). CDR3 length: 15 residues. CDR1 is SNHLY, CDR2 FYNNEI, per germline. V dropped 7 bases and J dropped 4 bases, with 16 bases sitting between them.

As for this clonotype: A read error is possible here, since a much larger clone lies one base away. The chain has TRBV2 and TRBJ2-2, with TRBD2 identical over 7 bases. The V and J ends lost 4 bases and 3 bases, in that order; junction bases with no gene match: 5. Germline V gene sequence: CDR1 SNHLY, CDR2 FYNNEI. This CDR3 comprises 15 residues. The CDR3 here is CASSVRLADTGELFF. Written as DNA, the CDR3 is TGTGCCAGCAGTGTGCGGCTAGCGGACACCGGGGAGCTGTTTTTT.

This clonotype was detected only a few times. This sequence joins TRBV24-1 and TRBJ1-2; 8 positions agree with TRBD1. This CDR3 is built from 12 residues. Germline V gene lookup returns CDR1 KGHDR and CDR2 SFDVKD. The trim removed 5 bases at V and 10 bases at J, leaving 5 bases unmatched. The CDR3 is CATSGQGSAYTF. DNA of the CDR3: TGTGCCACCAGTGGACAGGGGAGTGCCTACACCTTC.

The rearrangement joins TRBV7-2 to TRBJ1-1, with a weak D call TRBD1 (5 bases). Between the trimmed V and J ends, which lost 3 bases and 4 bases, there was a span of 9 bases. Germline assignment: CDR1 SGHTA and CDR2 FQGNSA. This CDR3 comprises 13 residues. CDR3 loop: CASSFQQVTEAFF. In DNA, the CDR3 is TGTGCCAGCAGCTTCCAACAGGTCACTGAAGCTTTCTTT.

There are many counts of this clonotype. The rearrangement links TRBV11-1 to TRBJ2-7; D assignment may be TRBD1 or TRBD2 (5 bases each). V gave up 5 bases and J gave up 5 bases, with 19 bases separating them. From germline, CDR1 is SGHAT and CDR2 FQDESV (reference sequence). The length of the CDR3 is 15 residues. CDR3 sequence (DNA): TGTGCCAGCAGCAGCCTGGGACCCGCGAGGGACGAGCAGTACTTC. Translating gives CASSSLGPARDEQYF. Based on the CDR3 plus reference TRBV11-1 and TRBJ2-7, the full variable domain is EAEVAQSPRYKITEKSQAVAFWCDPISGHATLYWYRQILGQGPELLVQFQDESVVDDSQLPKDRFSAERLKGVDSTLKIQPAELGDSAMYLCASSSLGPARDEQYFGPGTRLTVT.

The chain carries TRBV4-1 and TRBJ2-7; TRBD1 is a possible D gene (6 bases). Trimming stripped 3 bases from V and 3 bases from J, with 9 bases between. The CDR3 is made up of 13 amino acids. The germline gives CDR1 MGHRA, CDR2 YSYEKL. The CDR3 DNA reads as TGCGCCAGCAGCCAGTTCAGGGGCTACGAGCAGTACTTC. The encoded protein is CASSQFRGYEQYF.

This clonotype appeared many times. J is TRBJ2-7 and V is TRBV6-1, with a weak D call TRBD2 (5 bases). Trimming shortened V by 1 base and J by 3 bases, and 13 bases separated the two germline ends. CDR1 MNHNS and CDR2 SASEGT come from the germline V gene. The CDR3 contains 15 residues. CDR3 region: CASSEGGWTGYEQYF. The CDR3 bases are TGTGCCAGCAGTGAAGGAGGGTGGACGGGCTACGAGCAGTACTTC.

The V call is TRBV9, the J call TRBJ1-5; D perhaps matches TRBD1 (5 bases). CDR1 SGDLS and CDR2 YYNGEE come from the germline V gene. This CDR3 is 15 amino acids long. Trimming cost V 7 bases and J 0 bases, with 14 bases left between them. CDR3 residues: CASGAGDYSNQPQHF. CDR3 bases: TGTGCCAGCGGCGCCGGGGACTATAGCAATCAGCCCCAGCATTTT.

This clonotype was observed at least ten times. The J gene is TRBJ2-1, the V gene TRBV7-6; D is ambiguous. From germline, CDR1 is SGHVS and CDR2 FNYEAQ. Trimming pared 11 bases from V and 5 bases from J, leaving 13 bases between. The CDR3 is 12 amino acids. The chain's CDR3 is CASRGRNNEQFF. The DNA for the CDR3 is TGTGCCTCTAGAGGCCGGAACAATGAGCAGTTCTTC.

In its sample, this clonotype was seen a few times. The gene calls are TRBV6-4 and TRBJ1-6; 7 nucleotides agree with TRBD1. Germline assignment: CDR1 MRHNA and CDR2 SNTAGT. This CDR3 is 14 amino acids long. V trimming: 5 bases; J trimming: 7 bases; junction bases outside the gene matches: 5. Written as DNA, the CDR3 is TGTGCCAGCAGTACCGGGACAGCCAATTCACCCCTCCACTTT. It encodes CASSTGTANSPLHF.